The 27 T cell receptor beta chains below were found in one sample sequenced in a study of beta chain features in type 1 diabetes. Reverse transcription of all isolated RNA meant that expressed TCRB transcripts were sequenced. Produced via immunoSEQ multiplex PCR; TCRdb's table is partial and in-frame only. The sample has approximately 250,000 clones, about 11% seen once. Study observations and caveats: Shorter TCRB CDR3s, moderately but significantly so, marked every one of the four CD4+ subsets in Type 1 diabetes patients.

These TCRs' antigens remain unknown. Source material: naive CD4+ T cells from blood. The receptors were sampled from a man younger than 40 with type 1 diabetes.

V is TRBV10-3 and J is TRBJ2-3; D is ambiguous. There are 11 residues in the CDR3. Germline assignment: CDR1 ENHRY and CDR2 SYGVKD. Trimming stripped 10 bases from V and 6 bases from J, with 11 bases between. Here the CDR3 reads CATFFGDTQYF. CDR3 bases: TGTGCCACCTTTTTCGGGGATACGCAGTATTTT.

The rearrangement links TRBV5-1 to TRBJ2-3, with TRBD2 identical over 9 bases. Trimming removed 0 bases from V and 1 base from J; junction bases left unmatched: 9. Germline lookup yields CDR1 SGHRS and CDR2 YFSETQ. The CDR3 is 18 residues long. CDR3 protein: CASSLGAGGAFGTDTQYF. The DNA for the CDR3 is TGCGCCAGCAGCTTGGGAGCGGGGGGTGCATTCGGCACAGATACGCAGTATTTT.

The rearrangement links TRBV12-5 to TRBJ2-3; 7 nucleotides match TRBD1. V lost 9 bases and J lost 2; bases outside the gene matches: 5. The germline V gene has CDR1 LGHNT and CDR2 FRNRAP. The CDR3 extends over 13 amino acids. The CDR3 DNA is TGTGCTAGCATGGACAGGAACACAGATACGCAGTATTTT. It encodes CASMDRNTDTQYF.

In its sample, this clone was seen a few times. The chain has TRBV11-1 and TRBJ1-1; possibly TRBD1 for D (6 bases). CDR1 is SGHAT, CDR2 FQDESV, per germline (reference sequence). The CDR3 loop spans 12 amino acids. V lost 5 bases and J 11 bases, leaving 15 bases between the germline ends. The CDR3 reads CASSPQQGRAFF. The CDR3 nucleotides are TGTGCCAGCAGCCCGCAACAGGGACGGGCTTTCTTT.

This clone came up a few times. The chain combines TRBV5-1 with TRBJ2-3; 12 bases agree with TRBD2. The CDR3 runs to 15 residues. Germline CDR1 and CDR2: SGHRS and YFSETQ. With 0 bases clipped from V and 6 bases from J, the junction kept 2 bases outside the gene matches. The CDR3 protein is CASSLVGTSGDTQYF. The CDR3 nucleotides are TGCGCCAGCAGCTTGGTCGGGACTAGCGGGGATACGCAGTATTTT.

This clone was observed a few times. The gene calls are TRBV5-1 and TRBJ2-5; D might be TRBD2 (5 bases). Germline lookup yields CDR1 SGHRS and CDR2 YFSETQ. The germline V and J ends were trimmed by 0 bases and 7 bases, with 10 bases remaining between them. This CDR3 contains 13 residues. In DNA form, the CDR3 reads TGCGCCAGCAGCTTGGACTATACTAGGACCCAGTACTTC. This translates into CASSLDYTRTQYF.

This clone was seen more than once but under ten times. The J gene is TRBJ1-5, the V gene TRBV4-2; no clear D gene. Germline assignment: CDR1 LGHNA and CDR2 YNFKEQ. The CDR3 contains 14 residues. The V gene lost 6 bases and the J gene lost 5 bases, with 14 bases spanning the gap. CDR3 nucleotide sequence: TGTGCCAGCAGTCCCGGCGGGAGGGATCAGCCCCAGCATTTT. This translates into CASSPGGRDQPQHF.

This clone was counted a few times. V usage is TRBV28 and J usage is TRBJ2-5; 11 bases match TRBD2. Trimming at V came to 4 bases and at J to 5 bases, leaving 9 bases not matched to a gene. Germline CDR1 is MDHEN and CDR2 is SYDVKM. The CDR3 runs 16 residues. In DNA, the CDR3 is TGTGCCAGCAGTTCGCCGTACCGGACTAGCGGGGAGACCCAGTACTTC. Its protein is CASSSPYRTSGETQYF.

A few counts support this clone. The CDR3: CASTTDSNNSPLHF. In nucleotides, the CDR3 is TGTGCCAGCACTACGGACAGCAATAATTCACCCCTCCACTTT. The rearrangement uses TRBV6-5 and TRBJ1-6; the D gene is possibly TRBD1 (6 bases). In germline, CDR1 is MNHEY, CDR2 SVGAGI. The ends were cut back, 7 bases at V and 5 bases at J, with 12 bases in the middle. The CDR3 consists of 14 residues.

This clone came up a few times. The chain recombines TRBV10-2 with TRBJ2-2, with 7 bases that match TRBD1. This CDR3 contains 14 residues. The germline V gene has CDR1 WSHSY and CDR2 SAAADI. V shed 7 bases and J 1 base; nucleotides not matched to a gene: 3. CDR3 DNA: TGCGCCAGCATGGGGACAGTGAACACCGGGGAGCTGTTTTTT. This sequence encodes CASMGTVNTGELFF.

This clone was seen a few times. This chain uses TRBV7-3 with TRBJ2-4; 9 nucleotides agree with TRBD2. Germline values: CDR1 SGHTA, CDR2 FQGTGA. This CDR3 spans 14 amino acids. The V segment lost 2 bases and the J segment 8 bases; nucleotides outside the gene matches: 4. CDR3 nucleotides: TGTGCCAGCAGCTTAGGCGGGAGGGATCACATTCAGTACTTC. Protein: CASSLGGRDHIQYF.

This clone appeared a few times. The V call is TRBV11-2, the J call TRBJ2-5, with 8 nucleotides matching TRBD2. Trimming at V came to 6 bases and at J to 5 bases, leaving 8 bases not matched to a gene. This CDR3 region has 14 residues. Germline V gene data show CDR1 as SGHAT and CDR2 as FQNNGV. The CDR3 loop reads CASSERQRGETQYF. The CDR3 DNA follows: TGTGCCAGCAGTGAGCGTCAGCGGGGGGAGACCCAGTACTTC. The whole variable domain, filled in from reference TRBV11-2 and TRBJ2-5, reads EAGVAQSPRYKIIEKRQSVAFWCNPISGHATLYWYQQILGQGPKLLIQFQNNGVVDDSQLPKDRFSAERLKGVDSTLKIQPAKLEDSAVYLCASSERQRGETQYFGPGTRLLVL.

This clone came up a few times. V and J are TRBV2 and TRBJ2-7; D perhaps matches TRBD2 (7 bases). Trimming took 5 bases from V and 2 from J, leaving 16 bases between them. In germline, CDR1 is SNHLY, CDR2 FYNNEI. This CDR3 is 15 amino acids long. The CDR3 is CASSRRGTNTYEQYF. The CDR3 DNA is TGTGCCAGCAGTAGGAGGGGGACTAACACCTACGAGCAGTACTTC.

This sequence joins TRBV5-8 and TRBJ1-4, with D unresolved. Germline values: CDR1 SGHTS, CDR2 YDEGEE. V was clipped by 7 bases and J by 8 bases, with 18 bases between them. The CDR3 extends over 14 amino acids. In nucleotides, the CDR3 is TGTGCCAGCGGCCACTCACACTCGGGGGAAAAACTGTTTTTT. This gives the protein CASGHSHSGEKLFF.

This clone turned up a few times. The V and J genes are TRBV7-2 and TRBJ2-1; tentative D call: TRBD2 (6 bases). The V and J ends lost 2 bases and 7 bases respectively, with 24 bases between them. The CDR3 spans 18 residues. CDR1 and CDR2 from the germline V gene are SGHTA and FQGNSA. CDR3 sequence reads: CASSLRGGDRRGRNEQFF. CDR3 sequence (DNA): TGTGCCAGCAGCTTACGAGGAGGGGATAGACGGGGAAGGAATGAGCAGTTCTTC.

This clone was counted a few times. The rearrangement uses TRBV5-5 and TRBJ2-3, with TRBD2 matching 9 bases. The CDR3 length is 15 residues. Unmatched junction bases numbered 8, after V lost 4 bases and J lost 5 bases. Germline lookup yields CDR1 SGHKS and CDR2 YYEKEE (reference sequence). In nucleotides, the CDR3 is TGTGCCAGCAGCGCGGGGACTAGCCTAGGAGATACGCAGTATTTT. Its translation: CASSAGTSLGDTQYF. The whole variable domain, filled in from reference TRBV5-5 and TRBJ2-3, reads DAGVTQSPTHLIKTRGQQVTLRCSPISGHKSVSWYQQVLGQGPQFIFQYYEKEERGRGNFPDRFSARQFPNYSSELNVNALLLGDSALYLCASSAGTSLGDTQYFGPGTRLTVL.

V and J are TRBV18 and TRBJ1-3; weak D call: TRBD1 (5 bases). Germline V gene data show CDR1 as KGHSH and CDR2 as LQKENI. The CDR3 covers 15 residues. Between the trimmed V and J ends, which lost 6 bases and 4 bases, there was a span of 16 bases. The CDR3 DNA is TGTGCCAGCTCTATCACAGGAGGGACGGGAAACACCATATATTTT. Translating gives CASSITGGTGNTIYF.

This clone has a handful of counts. The chain uses TRBV4-2 and TRBJ2-3; 8 bases agree with TRBD2. J gave up 9 bases and V 1 base, and 9 bases lay outside the gene matches. The CDR3 spans 15 residues. Germline CDR1 LGHNA, CDR2 YNFKEQ. The CDR3 bases are TGTGCCAGCAGCCAAGCGTCGCGGGAGGAAGGGACGCAGTATTTT. Translating it yields CASSQASREEGTQYF.

This chain uses TRBV7-3 with TRBJ1-1; D is unresolved. CDR1 is SGHTA, CDR2 FQGTGA, per germline. V was pared by 2 bases and J by 4 bases, with 11 bases between. The CDR3 loop spans 14 amino acids. As DNA, the CDR3 is TGTGCCAGCAGCTTAGGCGGTCGGTCCACTGAAGCTTTCTTT. Protein: CASSLGGRSTEAFF.

This chain links TRBV2 with TRBJ2-4, with unresolved D. Trimming left V 1 base short and J 9 bases short, with 10 bases between. Germline CDR1 is SNHLY and CDR2 is FYNNEI. The CDR3 is made up of 13 amino acids. The CDR3 coding sequence is TGTGCCAGCAGTGAAGGGGCAGTGGCCATTCAGTACTTC. This translates into CASSEGAVAIQYF.

The rearrangement uses TRBV11-1 and TRBJ2-3; 7 bases map to TRBD2. This CDR3 spans 13 amino acids. Germline assignment: CDR1 SGHAT and CDR2 FQDESV (reference sequence). V gave up 0 bases and J gave up 9 bases; unmatched junction bases: 3. The CDR3 sequence: CASSLARGGTQYF. The CDR3 DNA follows: TGTGCCAGCAGCTTAGCGCGGGGAGGGACGCAGTATTTT.

This clone has only a few counts. The chain joins TRBV7-2 to TRBJ2-5; perhaps TRBD2 as D (7 bases). The CDR3 consists of 14 residues. Trimming left V 10 bases short and J 5 bases short, with 20 bases between. Germline CDR1 SGHTA, CDR2 FQGNSA. This CDR3 is CATGLGGAGETQYF. The DNA of the CDR3 is TGTGCCACCGGATTAGGGGGGGCTGGGGAGACCCAGTACTTC.

A few counts support this clone. The V and J genes are TRBV14 and TRBJ1-1; D remains ambiguous. In germline, CDR1 is SGHDN, CDR2 FVKESK. V dropped 1 base and J dropped 4 bases, with 7 bases sitting between them. The CDR3 totals 13 residues. CDR3 in amino acids: CASSQGLGTEAFF. CDR3 nucleotides: TGTGCCAGCAGCCAAGGACTGGGCACTGAAGCTTTCTTT.

J is TRBJ2-7 and V is TRBV29-1; weak D call: TRBD1 (6 bases). V lost 1 base, J lost 0 bases, and 7 bases lay in between. Germline assignment: CDR1 SQVTM and CDR2 ANQGSEA. The CDR3 consists of 13 residues. CDR3 sequence: CSVEARGSYEQYF. For the CDR3, the DNA is TGCAGCGTTGAAGCCAGGGGCTCCTACGAGCAGTACTTC.

This chain links TRBV5-1 with TRBJ2-1; D unresolved. CDR3 length: 16 residues. Germline V lookup: CDR1 SGHRS, CDR2 YFSETQ. The V end was cut by 0 bases, the J end by 0 bases, with 10 bases between. CDR3 protein: CASSLASPLSYNEQFF. CDR3 DNA sequence: TGCGCCAGCAGCTTGGCCAGTCCCCTCTCCTACAATGAGCAGTTCTTC.

A few counts support this clone. Other DNA sequences from this sample encode an identical CDR3 as well. The V and J genes are TRBV7-2 and TRBJ2-3; a weak D match, TRBD2 (5 bases). The length of the CDR3 is 13 residues. The germline V gene encodes CDR1 SGHTA and CDR2 FQGNSA. Trimming took 1 base from V and 5 from J, leaving 7 bases between them. CDR3 region: CASSLDREDTQYF. CDR3 bases: TGTGCCAGCAGCTTAGATCGGGAAGATACGCAGTATTTT.

This clone has a handful of counts. The rearrangement uses TRBV7-2 and TRBJ2-2; TRBD2 agrees at 7 bases. The CDR3 runs to 15 residues. With 3 bases clipped from V and 0 bases from J, the junction kept 1 base outside the gene matches. The germline V gene encodes CDR1 SGHTA and CDR2 FQGNSA. The CDR3 loop reads CASSFGGTNTGELFF. CDR3 nucleotide sequence: TGTGCCAGCAGCTTCGGGGGGACGAACACCGGGGAGCTGTTTTTT.